This T cell receptor beta chain was documented in a study of T cells in Graves' hyperthyroidism and ophthalmopathy. Regarding the study as a whole: Most thyroid-expanded clonotypes above 0.001 were also found in blood.

Note on this clonotype: Antigen: not known.

Using RNA transcripts as the source, TCR beta CDR3 regions were amplified. The HTBI primer set served for first-round RT-PCR of the TCR CDR3. TCRdb reanalysed the multiplex PCR reads using MiXCR and keeps one entry per CDR3 protein. The sample holds roughly 500,000 distinct CDR3 sequences; 46% are singletons and the top ten take about 45%. With 6 bases removed from V and 6 bases from J, the gap between germline ends came to 18 bases. The CDR3 covers 15 residues. Germline V lookup: CDR1 WSHSY, CDR2 SAAADI. It was uncontrolled infection, other autoimmune disease, pregnancy or lactation that excluded patients. Diagnostic decisions used clinical symptoms, serum thyroxine and TRAb, thyroid ultrasound and orbital computed tomography.

The sequenced sample consisted of peripheral blood or thyroid tissue (not recorded which). The V gene is TRBV10-2, the J gene TRBJ1-5, with a weak D call TRBD1 (6 bases). The clonotype comes from an adult woman with Graves' disease, either hyperthyroidism or ophthalmopathy (not recorded which). Here the CDR3 reads CASSQDSSRFQPQHF. In DNA form, the CDR3 reads TGCGCCAGCAGCCAGGACAGTTCACGTTTTCAGCCCCAGCATTTT.